This record concerns one T cell receptor beta chain sequence. As yet, its antigen is unknown. This entry comes from a study of glioma-infiltrating T cells after dendritic cell vaccination. Study results and limitations: Survival was not directly related to TCR clonality in these patients.

The CDR3 contains 15 residues. The V segment lost 1 base and the J segment 4 bases; nucleotides outside the gene matches: 7. The V gene's germline CDR1 is SGHDT and CDR2 YYEEEE. The immunoSEQ assay amplified TCRB CDR3 from up to 2 ug DNA. The PCR used 60 V beta and 13 J beta primers. Assay: immunoSEQ multiplex PCR; the TCRdb copy retains only in-frame clones and omits some. The top ten hold 7% to 9.5% of the sample, which has tens of thousands of clones, 81% seen once. This clonotype was obtained from a human donor with glioblastoma. Here the sequenced sample was blood, taken before dendritic cell vaccination. This chain links TRBV5-6 with TRBJ1-2; 7 bases agree with TRBD1. This CDR3 is CASSLNPGGIYGYTF. CDR3 nucleotide sequence: TGTGCCAGCAGCTTGAACCCAGGGGGAATCTATGGCTACACCTTC.